A single sample gave rise to the 12 T cell receptor beta chains below, sequenced in a study of cytomegalovirus exposure and HLA in healthy donors. The repertoire was sequenced with immunoSEQ multiplex PCR; TCRdb's copy has only in-frame clones and lacks some. The data contain about 50,000 clones, about 92% of them singletons. Material for sequencing was PBMCs. The receptors were sampled from a woman aged 18-29 years in good health and CMV-seropositive.

Comment on this clone: Other DNA sequences in the same sample also yield this CDR3. The V gene is TRBV20-1, the J gene TRBJ1-2, with D unclear. The V gene's germline CDR1 is DFQATT and CDR2 SNEGSKA (reference sequence). The CDR3 runs 11 residues. The ends were cut back, 1 base at V and 3 bases at J, with 3 bases in the middle. The CDR3: CSARGDYGYTF. In DNA form, the CDR3 reads TGCAGTGCTAGAGGAGACTATGGCTACACCTTC.

The rearrangement uses TRBV6-1 and TRBJ2-7; D gene uncertain. Deletions cut 8 bases from V and 6 bases from J, with 11 bases between. The CDR3 is made up of 11 amino acids. The germline V gene encodes CDR1 MNHNS and CDR2 SASEGT. CDR3 DNA sequence: TGTGCCAGCGAATCAGTCCGCGAGCAGTACTTC. It is translated as CASESVREQYF.

This chain links TRBV2 with TRBJ1-2; 10 bases map to TRBD1. The CDR3 spans 14 residues. From germline, CDR1 is SNHLY and CDR2 FYNNEI. Losses at the gene ends were 8 bases for V and 2 bases for J; bases not matched to a gene: 5. The CDR3 here is CASGTGQGNYGYTF. The CDR3 coding sequence is TGTGCCAGCGGCACGGGACAGGGGAACTATGGCTACACCTTC.

V usage is TRBV18 and J usage is TRBJ1-2, with D possibly TRBD1 on 5 matching bases. The CDR3 is 13 residues long. Trimming pared 3 bases from V and 5 bases from J, leaving 10 bases between. The germline CDR1 and CDR2 sequences are KGHSH and LQKENI. CDR3 loop: CASSPTDIYGYTF. In DNA, the CDR3 is TGTGCCAGCTCACCGACGGACATTTATGGCTACACCTTC.

The genes are TRBV19 and TRBJ1-5, with D possibly being TRBD1 (6 bases). This CDR3 contains 14 residues. Trimming cost V 8 bases and J 3 bases, with 14 bases left between them. Germline loops: CDR1 LNHDA, CDR2 SQIVND (reference sequence). The DNA for the CDR3 is TGTGCCAGTTCCCCGGACAGTCCCAATCAGCCCCAGCATTTT. Protein: CASSPDSPNQPQHF.

The J gene is TRBJ2-3, the V gene TRBV10-2, with 10 nucleotides matching TRBD1. This CDR3 has 15 residues. From germline, CDR1 is WSHSY and CDR2 SAAADI. V lost 6 bases, J lost 2 bases, and 5 bases stayed unmatched. CDR3 in amino acids: CASRGQGTPTDTQYF. The DNA of the CDR3 is TGCGCCAGCAGGGGACAGGGGACGCCCACAGATACGCAGTATTTT.

CDR3 amino acids: CASSRLAGRGDTQYF. The CDR3 DNA reads as TGTGCCAGCAGCAGACTAGCGGGGCGAGGGGATACGCAGTATTTT. The rearrangement links TRBV7-2 to TRBJ2-3, with 11 bases identical to TRBD2. Unmatched junction bases numbered 7, after V lost 5 bases and J lost 6 bases. The germline gives CDR1 SGHTA, CDR2 FQGNSA. This CDR3 has 15 amino acids.

V and J are TRBV6-1 and TRBJ1-2; D gene ambiguous. This CDR3 is built from 13 residues. Germline assignment: CDR1 MNHNS and CDR2 SASEGT. The V end was cut by 7 bases, the J end by 2 bases, with 11 bases between. The chain's CDR3 is CASTMTENYGYTF. The DNA for the CDR3 is TGTGCCAGCACCATGACGGAGAACTATGGCTACACCTTC.

J is TRBJ2-7 and V is TRBV28, with 8 nucleotides matching TRBD1. V was pared by 3 bases and J by 0 bases, with 1 base of the junction left unmatched. In germline, CDR1 is MDHEN, CDR2 SYDVKM. The CDR3 runs to 14 residues. Here the CDR3 reads CASSFGTGSYEQYF. The DNA of the CDR3 is TGTGCCAGCAGTTTCGGGACAGGCTCCTACGAGCAGTACTTC.

The V gene is TRBV7-2, the J gene TRBJ1-6; D is possibly TRBD1 (6 bases). Trimming took off 9 bases at V and 6 bases at J, with 9 bases between the two ends. This CDR3 contains 12 residues. Per germline, CDR1 SGHTA and CDR2 FQGNSA. The CDR3 sequence is CASTGINSPLHF. CDR3 bases: TGTGCCAGTACAGGGATTAATTCACCCCTCCACTTT.

CDR3 sequence: CASSPLLVAGNQETQYF. The CDR3 DNA is TGCGCCAGCAGCCCCCTGCTGGTAGCGGGGAACCAAGAGACCCAGTACTTC. V is TRBV5-1 and J is TRBJ2-5, with TRBD2 matching 8 bases. The CDR3 length is 17 residues. Losses at the gene ends were 4 bases for V and 0 bases for J; bases not matched to a gene: 11. Germline V CDR1 and CDR2: SGHRS, YFSETQ.

The chain has TRBV7-9 and TRBJ2-7; TRBD2 is a possible D gene (7 bases). The CDR3 is made up of 15 amino acids. The germline V and J ends were trimmed by 1 base and 0 bases, with 10 bases remaining between them. In germline, CDR1 is SEHNR, CDR2 FQNEAQ (reference sequence). CDR3 nucleotide sequence: TGTGCCAGCAGCTTAGGAGGGGGGGACTCCTACGAGCAGTACTTC. As protein: CASSLGGGDSYEQYF.